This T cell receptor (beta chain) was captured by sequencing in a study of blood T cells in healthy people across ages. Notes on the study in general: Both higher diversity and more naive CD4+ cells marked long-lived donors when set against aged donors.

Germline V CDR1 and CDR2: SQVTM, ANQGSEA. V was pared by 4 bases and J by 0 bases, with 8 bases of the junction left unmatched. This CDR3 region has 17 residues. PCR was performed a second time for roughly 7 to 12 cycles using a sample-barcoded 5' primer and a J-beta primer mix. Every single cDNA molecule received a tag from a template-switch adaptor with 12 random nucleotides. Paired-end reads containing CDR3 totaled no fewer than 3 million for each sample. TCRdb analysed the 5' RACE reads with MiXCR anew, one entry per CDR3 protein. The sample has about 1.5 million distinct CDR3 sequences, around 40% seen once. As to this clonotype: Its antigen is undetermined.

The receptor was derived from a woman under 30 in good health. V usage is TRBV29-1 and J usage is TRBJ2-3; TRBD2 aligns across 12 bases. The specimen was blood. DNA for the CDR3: TGCAGCGTTGCCCCGAGGACTAGCGGGGCTAGCACAGATACGCAGTATTTT. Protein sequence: CSVAPRTSGASTDTQYF.